One T cell receptor beta chain is described in this entry. The sample belongs to a study of monozygotic twins with inflammatory bowel disease. CDR3 length equals 14 residues. Germline V CDR1 and CDR2: SGHVS, FQNEAQ. One entry per CDR3 protein, without DNA, is what TCRdb gives after re-calling the 5' RACE reads. This sample's table reports around 450,000 distinct CDR3 sequences. The source is a human donor with ulcerative colitis or Crohn's disease, or a healthy co-twin of an affected twin (not recorded which). The chain employs TRBV7-8 and TRBJ2-7; TCRdb lists TRBD1, though no DNA is available to test this call. Sequencing was done on a sample of blood. CDR3 region: CASSSGQGFDEQYF.